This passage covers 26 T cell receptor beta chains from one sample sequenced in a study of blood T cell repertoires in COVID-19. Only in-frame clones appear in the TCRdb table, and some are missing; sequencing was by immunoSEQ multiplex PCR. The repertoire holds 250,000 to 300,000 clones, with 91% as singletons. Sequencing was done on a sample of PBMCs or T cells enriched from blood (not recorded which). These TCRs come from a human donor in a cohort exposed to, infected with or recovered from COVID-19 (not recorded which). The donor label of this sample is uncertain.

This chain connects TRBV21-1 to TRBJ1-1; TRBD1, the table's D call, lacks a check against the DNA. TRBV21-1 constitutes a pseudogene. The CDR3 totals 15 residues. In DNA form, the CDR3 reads TGTGCCAGCAGCAACCGGGACAGGGGGAGCACTGAAGCTTTCTTT. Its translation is CASSNRDRGSTEAFF.

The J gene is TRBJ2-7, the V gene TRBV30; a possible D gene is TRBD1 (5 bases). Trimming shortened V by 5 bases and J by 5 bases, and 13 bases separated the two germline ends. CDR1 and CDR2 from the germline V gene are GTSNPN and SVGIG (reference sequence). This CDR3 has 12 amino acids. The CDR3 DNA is TGTGCCTGGTTGACAGCTCCTAACGAGCAGTACTTC. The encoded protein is CAWLTAPNEQYF.

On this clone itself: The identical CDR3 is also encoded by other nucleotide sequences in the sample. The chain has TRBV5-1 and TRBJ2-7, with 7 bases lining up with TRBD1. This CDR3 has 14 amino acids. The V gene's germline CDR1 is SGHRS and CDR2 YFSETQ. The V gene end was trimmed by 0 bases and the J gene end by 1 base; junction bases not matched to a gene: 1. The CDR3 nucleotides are TGCGCCAGCAGCTTGGGACAGGGTTCCTACGAGCAGTACTTC. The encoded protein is CASSLGQGSYEQYF. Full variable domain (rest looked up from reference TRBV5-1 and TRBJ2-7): KAGVTQTPRYLIKTRGQQVTLSCSPISGHRSVSWYQQTPGQGLQFLFEYFSETQRNKGNFPGRFSGRQFSNSRSEMNVSTLELGDSALYLCASSLGQGSYEQYFGPGTRLTVT.

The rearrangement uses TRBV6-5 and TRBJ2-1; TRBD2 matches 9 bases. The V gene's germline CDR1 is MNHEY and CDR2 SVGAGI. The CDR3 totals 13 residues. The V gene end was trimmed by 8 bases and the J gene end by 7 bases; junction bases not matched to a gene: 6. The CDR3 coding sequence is TGTGCCAGCTGTCCTAGCGGGGTAAATGAGCAGTTCTTC. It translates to CASCPSGVNEQFF.

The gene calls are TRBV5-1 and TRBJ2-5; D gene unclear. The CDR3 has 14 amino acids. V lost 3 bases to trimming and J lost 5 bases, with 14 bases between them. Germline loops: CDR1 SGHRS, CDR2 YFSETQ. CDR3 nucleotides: TGCGCCAGCAGCTACTTGACGGCGGAGGAGACCCAGTACTTC. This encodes CASSYLTAEETQYF. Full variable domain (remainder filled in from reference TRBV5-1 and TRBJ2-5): KAGVTQTPRYLIKTRGQQVTLSCSPISGHRSVSWYQQTPGQGLQFLFEYFSETQRNKGNFPGRFSGRQFSNSRSEMNVSTLELGDSALYLCASSYLTAEETQYFGPGTRLLVL.

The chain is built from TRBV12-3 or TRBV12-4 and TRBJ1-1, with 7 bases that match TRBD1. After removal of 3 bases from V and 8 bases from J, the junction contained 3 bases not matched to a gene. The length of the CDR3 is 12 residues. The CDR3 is CASSFRTGEAFF. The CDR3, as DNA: TGTGCCAGCAGTTTTAGGACAGGCGAAGCTTTCTTT.

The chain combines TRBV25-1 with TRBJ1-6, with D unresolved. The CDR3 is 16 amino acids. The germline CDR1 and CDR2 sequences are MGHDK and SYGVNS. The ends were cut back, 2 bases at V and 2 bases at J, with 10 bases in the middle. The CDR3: CASSELPGTYNSPLHF. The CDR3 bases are TGTGCCAGCAGTGAACTCCCGGGTACCTATAATTCACCCCTCCACTTT.

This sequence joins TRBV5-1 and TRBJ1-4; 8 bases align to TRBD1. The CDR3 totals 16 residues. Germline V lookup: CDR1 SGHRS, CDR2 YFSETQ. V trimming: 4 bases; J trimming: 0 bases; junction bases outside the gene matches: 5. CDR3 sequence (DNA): TGCGCCAGCAGCATCGGGACAGGCGCAACTAATGAAAAACTGTTTTTT. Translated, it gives CASSIGTGATNEKLFF.

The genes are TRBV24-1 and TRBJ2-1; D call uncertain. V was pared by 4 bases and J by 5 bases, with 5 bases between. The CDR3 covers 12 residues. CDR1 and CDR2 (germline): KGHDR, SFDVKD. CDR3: CATSDLNNEQFF. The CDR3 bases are TGTGCCACCAGTGACCTAAACAATGAGCAGTTCTTC.

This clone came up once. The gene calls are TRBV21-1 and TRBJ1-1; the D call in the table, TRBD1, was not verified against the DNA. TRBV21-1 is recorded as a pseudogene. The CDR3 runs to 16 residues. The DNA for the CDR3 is TGTGCCAGCAGCAAGGAAGGGGACAGTTCGAGCACTGAAGCTTTCTTT. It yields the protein CASSKEGDSSSTEAFF.

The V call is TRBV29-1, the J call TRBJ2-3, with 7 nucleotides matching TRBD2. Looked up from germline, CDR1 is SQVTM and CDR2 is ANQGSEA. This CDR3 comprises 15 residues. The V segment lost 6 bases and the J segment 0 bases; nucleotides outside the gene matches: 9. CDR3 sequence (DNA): TGCAGCGTCAGGGAGGGGCGAACTAGCACAGATACGCAGTATTTT. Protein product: CSVREGRTSTDTQYF.

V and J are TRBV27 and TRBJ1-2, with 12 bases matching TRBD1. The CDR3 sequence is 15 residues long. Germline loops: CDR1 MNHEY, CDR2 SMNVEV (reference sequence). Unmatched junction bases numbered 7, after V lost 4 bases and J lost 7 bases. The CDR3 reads CASSSSGTGGGGYTF. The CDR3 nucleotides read TGTGCCAGCAGTTCGTCCGGGACAGGGGGCGGTGGCTACACCTTC.

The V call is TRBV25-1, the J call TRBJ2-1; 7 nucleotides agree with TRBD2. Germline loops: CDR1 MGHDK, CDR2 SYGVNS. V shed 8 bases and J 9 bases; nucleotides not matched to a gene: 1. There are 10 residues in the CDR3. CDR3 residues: CASGGGEQFF. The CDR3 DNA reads TGTGCCAGCGGGGGGGGTGAGCAGTTCTTC. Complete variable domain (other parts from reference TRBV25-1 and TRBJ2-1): EADIYQTPRYLVIGTGKKITLECSQTMGHDKMYWYQQDPGMELHLIHYSYGVNSTEKGDLSSESTVSRIRTEHFPLTLESARPSHTSQYLCASGGGEQFFGPGTRLTVL.

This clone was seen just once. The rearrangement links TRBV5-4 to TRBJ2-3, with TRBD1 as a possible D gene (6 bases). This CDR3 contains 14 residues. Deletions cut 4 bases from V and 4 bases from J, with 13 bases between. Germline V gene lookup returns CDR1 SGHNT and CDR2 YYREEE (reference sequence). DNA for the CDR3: TGTGCCAGCAGCGGTACAGGGCTCCCAGATACGCAGTATTTT. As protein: CASSGTGLPDTQYF.

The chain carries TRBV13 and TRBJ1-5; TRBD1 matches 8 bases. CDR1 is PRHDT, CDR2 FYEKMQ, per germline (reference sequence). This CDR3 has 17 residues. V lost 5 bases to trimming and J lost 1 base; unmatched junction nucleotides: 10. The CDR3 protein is CASSLTRGLRSNQPQHF. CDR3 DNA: TGTGCCAGCAGCCTAACCAGGGGGCTGCGGAGCAATCAGCCCCAGCATTTT.

DNA for the CDR3: TGTGCCAGTAGTATAGGTAGCACTGAAGCTTTCTTT. This encodes CASSIGSTEAFF. The J gene is TRBJ1-1, the V gene TRBV19; D remains ambiguous. The CDR3 loop spans 12 amino acids. CDR1 LNHDA and CDR2 SQIVND come from the germline V gene (reference sequence). Trimming shortened V by 1 base and J by 4 bases, and 4 bases separated the two germline ends. The variable domain in full, with the rest retrieved from reference TRBV19 and TRBJ1-1, is DGGITQSPKYLFRKEGQNVTLSCEQNLNHDAMYWYRQDPGQGLRLIYYSQIVNDFQKGDIAEGYSVSREKKESFPLTVTSAQKNPTAFYLCASSIGSTEAFFGQGTRLTVV.

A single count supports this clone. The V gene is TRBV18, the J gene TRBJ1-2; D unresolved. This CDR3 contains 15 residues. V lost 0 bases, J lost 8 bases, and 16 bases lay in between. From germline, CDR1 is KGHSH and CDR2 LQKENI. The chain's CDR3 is CASSPPVDHREGYTF. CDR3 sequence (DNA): TGTGCCAGCTCACCACCGGTTGACCATCGGGAGGGCTACACCTTC.

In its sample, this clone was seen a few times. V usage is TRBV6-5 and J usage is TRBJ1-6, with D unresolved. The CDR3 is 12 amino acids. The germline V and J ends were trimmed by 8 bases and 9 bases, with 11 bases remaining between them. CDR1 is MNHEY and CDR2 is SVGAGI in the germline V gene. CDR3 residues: CASAESSSPLHF. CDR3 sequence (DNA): TGTGCCAGCGCAGAATCAAGTTCACCCCTCCACTTT.

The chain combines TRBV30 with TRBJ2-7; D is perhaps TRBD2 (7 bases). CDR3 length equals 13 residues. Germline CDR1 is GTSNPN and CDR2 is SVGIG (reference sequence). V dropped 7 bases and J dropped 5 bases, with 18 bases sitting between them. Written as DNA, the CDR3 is TGTGCCTACATGTGGGGGGGCGGCAACGAGCAGTACTTC. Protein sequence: CAYMWGGGNEQYF.

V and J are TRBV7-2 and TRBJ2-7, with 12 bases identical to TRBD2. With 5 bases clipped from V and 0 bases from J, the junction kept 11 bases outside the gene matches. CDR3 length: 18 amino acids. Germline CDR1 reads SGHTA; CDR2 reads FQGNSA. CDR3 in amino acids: CASSHTSGTSGFSYEQYF. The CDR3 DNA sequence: TGTGCCAGCAGCCATACCTCCGGGACTAGCGGGTTCTCCTACGAGCAGTACTTC.

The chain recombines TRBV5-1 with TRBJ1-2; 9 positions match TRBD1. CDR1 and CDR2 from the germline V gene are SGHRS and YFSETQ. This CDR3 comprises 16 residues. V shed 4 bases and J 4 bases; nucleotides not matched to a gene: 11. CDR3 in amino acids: CASSESTGGGFYGYTF. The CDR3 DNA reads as TGCGCCAGCAGCGAAAGTACAGGGGGCGGATTCTATGGCTACACCTTC.

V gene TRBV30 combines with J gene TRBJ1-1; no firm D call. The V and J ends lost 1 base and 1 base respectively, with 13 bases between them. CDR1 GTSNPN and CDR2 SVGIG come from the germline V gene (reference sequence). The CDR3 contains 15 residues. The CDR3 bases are TGTGCCTGGAGTGACTCTCCGACTGGGAACACTGAAGCTTTCTTT. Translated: CAWSDSPTGNTEAFF.

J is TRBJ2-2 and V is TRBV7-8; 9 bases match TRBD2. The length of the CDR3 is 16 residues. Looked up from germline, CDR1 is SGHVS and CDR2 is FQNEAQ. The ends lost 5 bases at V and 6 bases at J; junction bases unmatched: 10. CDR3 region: CASSPLRRGGPGELFF. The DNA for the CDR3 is TGTGCCAGCAGCCCATTACGGCGGGGGGGCCCCGGGGAGCTGTTTTTT.

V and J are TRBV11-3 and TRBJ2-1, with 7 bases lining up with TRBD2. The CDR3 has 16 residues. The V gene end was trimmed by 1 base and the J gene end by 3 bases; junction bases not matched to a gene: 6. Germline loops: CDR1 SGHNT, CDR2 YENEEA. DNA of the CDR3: TGTGCCAGCAGCTTAGCGAGCGGGGATAACTACAATGAGCAGTTCTTC. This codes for CASSLASGDNYNEQFF.

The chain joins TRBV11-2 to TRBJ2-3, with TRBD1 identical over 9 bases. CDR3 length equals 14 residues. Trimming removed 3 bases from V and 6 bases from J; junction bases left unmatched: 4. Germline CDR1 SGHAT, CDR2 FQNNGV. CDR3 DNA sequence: TGTGCCAGCAGCTTGGGACAGGGTATCGATACGCAGTATTTT. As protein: CASSLGQGIDTQYF.

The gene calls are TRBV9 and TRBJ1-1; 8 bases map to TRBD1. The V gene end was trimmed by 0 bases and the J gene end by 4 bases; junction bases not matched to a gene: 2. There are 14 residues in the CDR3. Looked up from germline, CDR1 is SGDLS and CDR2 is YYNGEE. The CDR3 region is CASSVGQGFTEAFF. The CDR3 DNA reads TGTGCCAGCAGCGTAGGACAGGGGTTCACTGAAGCTTTCTTT.